Below, 9 T cell receptor beta chains from the same sample are listed, as sequenced in a study of cytomegalovirus exposure and HLA in healthy donors. PCR employed 60 Vbeta and 13 Jbeta primers. The assay was immunoSEQ multiplex PCR, and TCRdb's table has in-frame clones only and misses some. The sample carries 200,000 to 300,000 clones, roughly 84% recorded once. Sequenced input: PBMCs. These receptors were collected from a girl aged 2 to 10 in good health and CMV-seronegative.

Here the CDR3 DNA reads TGTGCCAGCAGGACCGGGACTAGCGGGGATACGCAGTATTTT. It yields the protein CASRTGTSGDTQYF. The chain joins TRBV7-3 to TRBJ2-3; TRBD2 matches 12 bases. Germline CDR1 is SGHTA and CDR2 is FQGTGA. The CDR3 length is 14 residues. The trim removed 6 bases at V and 6 bases at J, leaving 4 bases unmatched.

The chain carries TRBV2 and TRBJ2-6; 10 nucleotides line up with TRBD2. The CDR3 runs 18 residues. J was trimmed by 0 bases and V by 7 bases; bases with no gene match: 9. Per the germline V gene, CDR1 is SNHLY and CDR2 is FYNNEI. Here the CDR3 reads CASTLTSGVPSGANVLTF. The CDR3, as DNA: TGTGCCAGCACTCTCACTAGCGGGGTCCCCTCTGGGGCCAACGTCCTGACTTTC.

The V and J genes are TRBV6-1 and TRBJ2-5; possible D gene TRBD1, 6 bases. The CDR3 totals 15 residues. Germline lookup yields CDR1 MNHNS and CDR2 SASEGT. V was cut by 4 bases and J by 3 bases, with 15 bases left in between. DNA for the CDR3: TGTGCCAGCAGTGTCCAGGGGTTTGGGAAAGAGACCCAGTACTTC. This translates into CASSVQGFGKETQYF.

This clone was seen a handful of times. The V gene is TRBV4-1, the J gene TRBJ2-7; TRBD1 is a possible D gene (6 bases). Trimming cost V 0 bases and J 1 base, with 10 bases left between them. This CDR3 spans 15 amino acids. Germline V CDR1 and CDR2: MGHRA, YSYEKL. This chain's CDR3 is CASSQDRGKSYEQYF. For the CDR3, the DNA is TGCGCCAGCAGCCAAGATAGGGGGAAGTCCTACGAGCAGTACTTC.

The CDR3 loop is CASSYSRVLSSYEQYF. CDR3 DNA sequence: TGTGCCAGCAGTTACTCGCGTGTACTAAGCTCCTACGAGCAGTACTTC. The chain has TRBV6-5 and TRBJ2-7; no reliable D call. Trimming cost V 0 bases and J 0 bases, with 12 bases left between them. Looked up from germline, CDR1 is MNHEY and CDR2 is SVGAGI. The CDR3 runs 16 residues.

This chain links TRBV25-1 with TRBJ2-1, with TRBD1 matching 8 bases. The germline V gene encodes CDR1 MGHDK and CDR2 SYGVNS. This CDR3 comprises 13 residues. J gave up 7 bases and V 6 bases, and 5 bases lay outside the gene matches. CDR3 DNA: TGTGCCAGCAGGGCAGGGGGCTCGAATGAGCAGTTCTTC. Protein: CASRAGGSNEQFF. The full variable domain, with the rest looked up from reference TRBV25-1 and TRBJ2-1, is EADIYQTPRYLVIGTGKKITLECSQTMGHDKMYWYQQDPGMELHLIHYSYGVNSTEKGDLSSESTVSRIRTEHFPLTLESARPSHTSQYLCASRAGGSNEQFFGPGTRLTVL.

J is TRBJ1-2 and V is TRBV2; weak D call: TRBD1 (5 bases). Per germline, CDR1 SNHLY and CDR2 FYNNEI. The CDR3 consists of 17 residues. The V gene lost 5 bases and the J gene lost 1 base, with 20 bases spanning the gap. DNA for the CDR3: TGTGCCAGCAGTCCTCCCTATGCGTTCGGGGGTAACTATGGCTACACCTTC. It specifies CASSPPYAFGGNYGYTF.

A remark on this clone: The junction departs from the called germline gene at one end, perhaps through a read error. Here the CDR3 DNA reads TGCAGCGCTGAAGAAGGAGGGATGAACACTGAAGCTTTCTTT. It encodes CSAEEGGMNTEAFF. The chain uses TRBV29-1 and TRBJ1-1; D ambiguous. From germline, CDR1 is SQVTM and CDR2 ANQGSEA. This CDR3 comprises 14 residues.

V gene TRBV6-6 combines with J gene TRBJ1-5, with 8 nucleotides matching TRBD1. This CDR3 contains 16 residues. V gave up 5 bases and J gave up 0 bases; unmatched junction bases: 6. Germline lookup yields CDR1 MNHNY and CDR2 SVGAGI (reference sequence). The DNA of the CDR3 is TGTGCCAGCAGTCCCAGGGGGCAGATTAGCAATCAGCCCCAGCATTTT. Translation: CASSPRGQISNQPQHF.